Below are 15 T cell receptor beta chains sequenced from a single sample in a study of response to subunit inactivated influenza vaccine (dated by TCRdb to the late 2010s). The protocol used for the library was RT-PCR. These reads were obtained on an Illumina HiSeq 2500. TCRdb passed the public sequencing reads through fastp at Q25 and MiXCR, retaining productive beta sequences. Every CDR3 protein is listed once, alongside the most common genes and DNA of its rows. Within this sample are around 710,000 distinct CDR3 sequences, with about 15% of them counted one time only. Of the sample, around 6.5% falls within the top ten clones. Sequences were derived from PBMCs from blood, sampled about 14 days before vaccination. The receptors derive from a man aged 50 to 59 who received an inactivated influenza vaccine. Donor details come from another sample of the same person, matched by shared clones.

This clonotype was observed a few times. This rearrangement joins TRBV6-2 or TRBV6-3 to TRBJ2-3; 13 bases are a match to TRBD2. V shed 7 bases and J 1 base; nucleotides not matched to a gene: 14. Looked up from germline, CDR1 is MNHEY and CDR2 is SVGEGT. This CDR3 region has 19 residues. CDR3 region: CASKLLPGTSGNGTDTQYF. In DNA, the CDR3 is TGTGCCAGCAAACTCCTTCCCGGGACTAGCGGGAATGGCACAGATACGCAGTATTTT.

This clonotype has more than one count but fewer than ten. The chain couples TRBV7-9 to TRBJ1-2; no definite D call. Germline CDR1 and CDR2: SEHNR and FQNEAQ (reference sequence). The CDR3 is 14 amino acids. V lost 7 bases, J lost 10 bases, and 22 bases lay in between. CDR3 sequence: CASNTPARPSDYTF. In DNA, the CDR3 is TGTGCCAGCAATACCCCTGCACGACCCTCGGACTACACCTTC.

This clonotype was seen many times. The chain employs TRBV20-1 and TRBJ2-1; 8 bases align to TRBD2. The CDR3 is 15 residues long. With 3 bases clipped from V and 8 bases from J, the junction kept 12 bases outside the gene matches. Germline V CDR1 and CDR2: DFQATT, SNEGSKA (reference sequence). The CDR3 here is CSARSVTGGYDEQFF. The DNA of the CDR3 is TGCAGTGCTAGGAGCGTCACGGGAGGGTACGATGAGCAGTTCTTC.

This clonotype was counted ten times or more. The chain uses TRBV2 and TRBJ2-3, with D maybe TRBD2 (6 bases). Looked up from germline, CDR1 is SNHLY and CDR2 is FYNNEI. V was pared by 3 bases and J by 3 bases, with 13 bases between. This CDR3 spans 15 amino acids. The CDR3 coding sequence is TGTGCCAGCAGTGAGCTAGCGTCCCTGACAGATACGCAGTATTTT. This gives the protein CASSELASLTDTQYF.

This CDR3 is CASSLRWGRGTGELFF. The CDR3 nucleotides read TGTGCCAGCAGTTTACGCTGGGGGCGCGGGACCGGGGAGCTGTTTTTT. The V gene is TRBV27, the J gene TRBJ2-2; D perhaps matches TRBD1 (6 bases). Trimming removed 2 bases from V and 5 bases from J, with 15 bases in between. The CDR3 covers 16 residues. Germline values: CDR1 MNHEY, CDR2 SMNVEV (reference sequence).

The chain joins TRBV20-1 to TRBJ2-3, with D tentatively TRBD1 (6 bases). The CDR3 is 15 amino acids. CDR1 DFQATT and CDR2 SNEGSKA come from the germline V gene (reference sequence). Deletions cut 0 bases from V and 10 bases from J, with 20 bases between. For the CDR3, the DNA is TGCAGTGCTAGAGACCCCGGACAGTTTTGGAGTTCGCAGTATTTT. This translates into CSARDPGQFWSSQYF.

This clonotype was counted between two and nine times. V and J are TRBV20-1 and TRBJ2-7; either TRBD1 or TRBD2 may supply D (5 bases each). Trimming left V 4 bases short and J 3 bases short, with 25 bases between. Looked up from germline, CDR1 is DFQATT and CDR2 is SNEGSKA (reference sequence). This CDR3 comprises 17 residues. CDR3 sequence (DNA): TGCAGTGCTAACGAGCCCCCCGGGACCCCGAGACTCTACGAGCAGTACTTC. The encoded protein is CSANEPPGTPRLYEQYF.

In its sample, this clonotype was seen a few times. V and J are TRBV29-1 and TRBJ2-3, with D maybe TRBD1 (6 bases). Germline-derived CDR1 and CDR2 are SQVTM and ANQGSEA. Trimming left V 4 bases short and J 1 base short, with 12 bases between. This CDR3 contains 14 residues. The CDR3 here is CSVGQGPRTDTQYF. CDR3 DNA sequence: TGCAGCGTTGGGCAGGGGCCGCGCACAGATACGCAGTATTTT.

V is TRBV12-3 or TRBV12-4 and J is TRBJ1-1; D is uncertain. The CDR3 contains 11 residues. The germline V and J ends were trimmed by 3 bases and 8 bases, with 7 bases remaining between them. The CDR3 nucleotides read TGTGCCAGCAGTTTTGGTGAGGAAGCTTTCTTT. Translating gives CASSFGEEAFF.

The V call is TRBV9, the J call TRBJ2-5; either TRBD1 or TRBD2 may supply D (5 bases each). Germline assignment: CDR1 SGDLS and CDR2 YYNGEE. The CDR3 covers 14 residues. Trimming took 3 bases from V and 3 from J, leaving 12 bases between them. As DNA, the CDR3 is TGTGCCAGCAGCGGTCCCGGGACCAAAGAGACCCAGTACTTC. Translating it yields CASSGPGTKETQYF. The variable domain in full, with the rest retrieved from reference TRBV9 and TRBJ2-5, is DSGVTQTPKHLITATGQRVTLRCSPRSGDLSVYWYQQSLDQGLQFLIQYYNGEERAKGNILERFSAQQFPDLHSELNLSSLELGDSALYFCASSGPGTKETQYFGPGTRLLVL.

This clonotype was detected many times. CDR3 sequence reads: CASRPGTGLNNEQFF. The CDR3 DNA reads TGTGCCAGCAGACCGGGGACAGGGCTAAACAATGAGCAGTTCTTC. V and J are TRBV11-2 and TRBJ2-1, with TRBD1 identical over 9 bases. V shed 6 bases and J 5 bases; nucleotides not matched to a gene: 8. The CDR3 contains 15 residues. Germline V gene lookup returns CDR1 SGHAT and CDR2 FQNNGV.

The table lists this clonotype with a count of one. The V gene is TRBV12-3 or TRBV12-4, the J gene TRBJ2-7; D unresolved. This CDR3 has 12 residues. Trimming cost V 4 bases and J 4 bases, with 8 bases left between them. The CDR3 DNA is TGTGCCAGCAGTTCCCACCTTTACGAGCAGTACTTC. Its protein product is CASSSHLYEQYF.

This clonotype was seen more than once but under ten times. V and J are TRBV20-1 and TRBJ2-1; D unresolved. The V gene's germline CDR1 is DFQATT and CDR2 SNEGSKA (reference sequence). Trimming took off 0 bases at V and 0 bases at J, with 9 bases between the two ends. The CDR3 is 15 amino acids. This chain's CDR3 is CSARDRSRSYNEQFF. CDR3 sequence (DNA): TGCAGTGCTAGAGATAGGTCCCGCTCCTACAATGAGCAGTTCTTC.

The DNA for the CDR3 is TGCGCCAGCAGCTCTACCGGGACTAGCAACAATGAGCAGTTCTTC. Its protein is CASSSTGTSNNEQFF. The chain employs TRBV5-1 and TRBJ2-1, with TRBD2 identical over 9 bases. Unmatched junction bases numbered 6, after V lost 3 bases and J lost 5 bases. The CDR3 runs 15 residues. CDR1 is SGHRS and CDR2 is YFSETQ in the germline V gene.

This chain joins TRBV5-1 and TRBJ1-1, with TRBD1 matching 7 bases. V dropped 2 bases and J dropped 4; count of bases not matched to a gene: 5. The germline CDR1 and CDR2 sequences are SGHRS and YFSETQ. This CDR3 has 14 amino acids. The CDR3 nucleotides are TGCGCCAGCAGCTTACAGGGGTTGGGCACTGAAGCTTTCTTT. Translated, it gives CASSLQGLGTEAFF.